The rows below give T cell receptor beta chains drawn from one sample of a study of cytomegalovirus exposure and HLA in healthy donors. TCRdb's table, derived via immunoSEQ multiplex PCR, lists solely in-frame clones and lacks some. The table records about 140,000 clones, 70% of them present only once. Sequenced sample: PBMCs. All receptors come from a woman aged 25-40 years in good health and CMV-seronegative. Both conserved end residues are part of each CDR3. Each record gives: V gene, J gene, CDR3 protein.

V: TRBV4-1
J: TRBJ2-1
CDR3: CASSPWTSGRGALNEQFF

V: TRBV5-4
J: TRBJ2-7
CDR3: CASSLPPQRDRSYEQYF

V: TRBV4-1
J: TRBJ1-5
CDR3: CASSQEVTQGSQPQHF

V: TRBV19
J: TRBJ2-3
CDR3: CASSIGTGGLGTDTQYF

V: TRBV5-4
J: TRBJ1-1
CDR3: CASSLGFVGTEAFF

V: TRBV5-8
J: TRBJ2-2
CDR3: CASSLDGYSNTGELFF

V: TRBV9
J: TRBJ2-3
CDR3: CASSVGRTDTQYF

V: TRBV7-9
J: TRBJ2-1
CDR3: CASSTSGGADNEQFF

V: TRBV28
J: TRBJ1-5
CDR3: CASSSTDQPQHF

V: TRBV5-6
J: TRBJ2-3
CDR3: CASSSLTGTGGYTQYF

V: TRBV4-2
J: TRBJ1-5
CDR3: CASSQERGGPQHF

V: TRBV30
J: TRBJ2-1
CDR3: CAWSTSGGLQFF

V: TRBV5-3
J: TRBJ2-1
CDR3: CARSFQGLAGLGRSYNEQFF

V: TRBV5-1
J: TRBJ2-5
CDR3: CASSLNGLAGQETQYF

V: TRBV5-1
J: TRBJ2-3
CDR3: CASQYLPSTDTQYF

V: TRBV28
J: TRBJ1-1
CDR3: CASSPTGENTEAFF

V: TRBV7-9
J: TRBJ1-6
CDR3: CASSLDQGSSPLHF

V: TRBV7-9
J: TRBJ1-1
CDR3: CASSLEDTSTFF